This record looks at one T cell receptor beta chain sequence and its context. V lost 4 bases and J lost 0, with 22 bases in between. The CDR3 covers 20 residues. Germline CDR1 and CDR2: MNHEY and SVGEGT. These data originate in a study of blood T cell repertoires in COVID-19. In the study's own analysis: Estimation of nucleated cell counts was performed using reference gene primer amplification. Sequencing was performed with immunoSEQ multiplex PCR; in TCRdb, only in-frame clones are kept and a portion is missing. Clone size and the V and J calls come from that table; the DNA yielded D and trimming. The profile shows some 290,000 clones, nearly 90% of them singletons.

The receptor's source is a woman in her thirties or forties with COVID-19, enrolled during active disease. The material sequenced was peripheral blood. This rearrangement joins TRBV6-2 or TRBV6-3 to TRBJ2-6; the D gene is possibly TRBD1 (6 bases). The CDR3 nucleotides read TGTGCCAGCAGTTTTGTCTTGGACAGTGGGGGTTACTCTGGGGCCAACGTCCTGACTTTC. It is translated as CASSFVLDSGGYSGANVLTF.